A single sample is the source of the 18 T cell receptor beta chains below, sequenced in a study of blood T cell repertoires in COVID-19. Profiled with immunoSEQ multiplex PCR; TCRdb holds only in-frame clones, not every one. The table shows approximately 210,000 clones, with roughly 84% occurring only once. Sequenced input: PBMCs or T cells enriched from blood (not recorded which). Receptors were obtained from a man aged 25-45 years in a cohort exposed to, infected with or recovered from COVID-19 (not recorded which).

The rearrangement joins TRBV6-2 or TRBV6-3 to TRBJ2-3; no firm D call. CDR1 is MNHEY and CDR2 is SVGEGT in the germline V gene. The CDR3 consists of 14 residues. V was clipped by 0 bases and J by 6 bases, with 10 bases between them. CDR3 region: CASSYSSPTDTQYF. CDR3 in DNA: TGTGCCAGCAGTTACTCGAGCCCCACGGATACGCAGTATTTT.

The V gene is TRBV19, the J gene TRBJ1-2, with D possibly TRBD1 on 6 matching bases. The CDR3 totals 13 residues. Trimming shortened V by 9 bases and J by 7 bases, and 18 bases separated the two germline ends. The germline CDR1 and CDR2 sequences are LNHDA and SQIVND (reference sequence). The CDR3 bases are TGTGCCAGCTGGAAACAGGGCGTTCGTGGCTACACCTTC. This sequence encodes CASWKQGVRGYTF.

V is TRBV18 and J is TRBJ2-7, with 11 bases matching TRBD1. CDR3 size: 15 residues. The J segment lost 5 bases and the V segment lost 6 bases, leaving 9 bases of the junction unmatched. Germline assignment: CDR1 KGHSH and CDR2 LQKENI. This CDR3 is CASSRRDRGSNEQYF. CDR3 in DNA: TGTGCCAGCTCGCGCCGGGACAGGGGGAGCAACGAGCAGTACTTC.

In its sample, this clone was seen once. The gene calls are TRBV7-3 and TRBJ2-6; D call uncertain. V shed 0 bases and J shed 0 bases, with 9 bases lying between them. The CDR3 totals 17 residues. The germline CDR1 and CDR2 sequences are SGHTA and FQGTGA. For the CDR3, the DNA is TGTGCCAGCAGCTTAACTGGCAGATCCTCTGGGGCCAACGTCCTGACTTTC. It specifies CASSLTGRSSGANVLTF.

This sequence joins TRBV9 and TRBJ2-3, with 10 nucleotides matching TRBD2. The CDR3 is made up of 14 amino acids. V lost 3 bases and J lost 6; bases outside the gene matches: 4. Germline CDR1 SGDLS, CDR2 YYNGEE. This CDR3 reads CASSDLAGVDTQYF. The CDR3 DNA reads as TGTGCCAGCAGCGACCTAGCGGGAGTTGATACGCAGTATTTT.

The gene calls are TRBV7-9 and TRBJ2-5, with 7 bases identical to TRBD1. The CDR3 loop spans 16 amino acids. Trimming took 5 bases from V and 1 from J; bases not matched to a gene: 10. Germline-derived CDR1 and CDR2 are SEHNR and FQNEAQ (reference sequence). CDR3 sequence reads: CASSLKQGRLQETQYF. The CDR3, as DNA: TGTGCCAGCAGCCTTAAACAGGGGAGACTCCAAGAGACCCAGTACTTC.

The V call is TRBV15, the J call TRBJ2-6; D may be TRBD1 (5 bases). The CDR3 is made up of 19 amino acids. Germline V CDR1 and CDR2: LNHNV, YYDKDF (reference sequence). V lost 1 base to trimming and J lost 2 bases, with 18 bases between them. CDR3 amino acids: CATSRGQMSRGAGANVLTF. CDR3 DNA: TGTGCCACCAGCAGAGGACAGATGAGTAGAGGAGCTGGGGCCAACGTCCTGACTTTC.

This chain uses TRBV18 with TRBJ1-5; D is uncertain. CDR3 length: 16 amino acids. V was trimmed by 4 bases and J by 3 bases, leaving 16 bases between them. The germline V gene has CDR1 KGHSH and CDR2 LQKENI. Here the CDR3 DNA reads TGTGCCAGCTCACTACGGGGTGGAGCAGACAATCAGCCCCAGCATTTT. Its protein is CASSLRGGADNQPQHF. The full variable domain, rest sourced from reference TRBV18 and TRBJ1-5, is NAGVMQNPRHLVRRRGQEARLRCSPMKGHSHVYWYRQLPEEGLKFMVYLQKENIIDESGMPKERFSAEFPKEGPSILRIQQVVRGDSAAYFCASSLRGGADNQPQHFGDGTRLSIL.

The CDR3 bases are TGTGCCAGCAGCTTAGTGGCAAAACGCTACGAGCAGTACTTC. Its translation: CASSLVAKRYEQYF. The chain has TRBV7-2 and TRBJ2-7; D is uncertain. Deletions cut 1 base from V and 3 bases from J, with 10 bases between. From germline, CDR1 is SGHTA and CDR2 FQGNSA. This CDR3 is built from 14 residues.

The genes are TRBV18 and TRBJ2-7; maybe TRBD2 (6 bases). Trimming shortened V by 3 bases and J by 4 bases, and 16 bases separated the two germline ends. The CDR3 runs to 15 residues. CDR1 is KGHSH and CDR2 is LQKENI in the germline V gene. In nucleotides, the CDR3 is TGTGCCAGCTCACCGGAAATGGGCGCGGGATACGAGCAGTACTTC. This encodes CASSPEMGAGYEQYF. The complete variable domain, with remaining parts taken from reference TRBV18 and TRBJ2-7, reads NAGVMQNPRHLVRRRGQEARLRCSPMKGHSHVYWYRQLPEEGLKFMVYLQKENIIDESGMPKERFSAEFPKEGPSILRIQQVVRGDSAAYFCASSPEMGAGYEQYFGPGTRLTVT.

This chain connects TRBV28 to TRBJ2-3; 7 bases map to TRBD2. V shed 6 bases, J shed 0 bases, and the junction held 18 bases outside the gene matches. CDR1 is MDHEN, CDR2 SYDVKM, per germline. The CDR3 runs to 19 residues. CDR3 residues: CASRFKVWSGINSTDTQYF. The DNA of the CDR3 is TGTGCCAGCAGGTTTAAGGTTTGGAGCGGGATAAATAGCACAGATACGCAGTATTTT.

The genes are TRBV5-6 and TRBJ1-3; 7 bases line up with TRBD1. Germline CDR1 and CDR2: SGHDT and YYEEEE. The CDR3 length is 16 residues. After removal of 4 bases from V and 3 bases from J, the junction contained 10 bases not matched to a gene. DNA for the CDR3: TGTGCCAGCAGCCTAAGGACAGGTAGCTTTGGAAACACCATATATTTT. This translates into CASSLRTGSFGNTIYF.

Written as DNA, the CDR3 is TGCGCCAGCAGCTTAAACCAGAATTCCTACGAGCAGTACTTC. It is translated as CASSLNQNSYEQYF. The chain recombines TRBV5-1 with TRBJ2-7; D ambiguous. This CDR3 spans 14 amino acids. The germline V gene has CDR1 SGHRS and CDR2 YFSETQ. Trimming removed 2 bases at V and 1 base at J, with 10 bases between.

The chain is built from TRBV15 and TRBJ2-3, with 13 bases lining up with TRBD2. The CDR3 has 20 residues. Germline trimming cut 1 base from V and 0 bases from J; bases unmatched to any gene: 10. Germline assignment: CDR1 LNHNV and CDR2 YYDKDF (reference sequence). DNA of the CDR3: TGTGCCACCAGCAGAGCCCGGGGACTAGCGGGAACATCTAGCACAGATACGCAGTATTTT. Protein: CATSRARGLAGTSSTDTQYF.

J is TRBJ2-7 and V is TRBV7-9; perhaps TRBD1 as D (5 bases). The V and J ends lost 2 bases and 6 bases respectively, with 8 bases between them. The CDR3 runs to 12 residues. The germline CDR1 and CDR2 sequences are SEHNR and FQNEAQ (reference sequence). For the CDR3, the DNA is TGTGCCAGCAGCTTATATGGGGCCGAGCAGTACTTC. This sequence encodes CASSLYGAEQYF.

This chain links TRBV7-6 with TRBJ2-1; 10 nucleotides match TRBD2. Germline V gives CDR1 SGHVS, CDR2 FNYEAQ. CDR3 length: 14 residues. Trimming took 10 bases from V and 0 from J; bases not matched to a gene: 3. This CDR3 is CATEREGSYNEQFF. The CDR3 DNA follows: TGTGCCACCGAGCGGGAGGGCTCCTACAATGAGCAGTTCTTC.

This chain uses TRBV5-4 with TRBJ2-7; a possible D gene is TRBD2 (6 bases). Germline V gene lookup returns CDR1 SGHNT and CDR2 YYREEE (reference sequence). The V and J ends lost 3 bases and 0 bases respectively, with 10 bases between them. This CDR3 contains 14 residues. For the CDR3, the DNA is TGTGCCAGCAGCTCGGGACTCAGCTCCTACGAGCAGTACTTC. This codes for CASSSGLSSYEQYF.

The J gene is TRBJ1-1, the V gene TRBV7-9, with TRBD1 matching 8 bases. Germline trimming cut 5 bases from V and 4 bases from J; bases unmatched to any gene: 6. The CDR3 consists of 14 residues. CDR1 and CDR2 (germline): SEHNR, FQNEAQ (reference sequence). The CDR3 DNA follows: TGTGCCAGCAGCCTCGACAGGGGTGGCACTGAAGCTTTCTTT. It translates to CASSLDRGGTEAFF.